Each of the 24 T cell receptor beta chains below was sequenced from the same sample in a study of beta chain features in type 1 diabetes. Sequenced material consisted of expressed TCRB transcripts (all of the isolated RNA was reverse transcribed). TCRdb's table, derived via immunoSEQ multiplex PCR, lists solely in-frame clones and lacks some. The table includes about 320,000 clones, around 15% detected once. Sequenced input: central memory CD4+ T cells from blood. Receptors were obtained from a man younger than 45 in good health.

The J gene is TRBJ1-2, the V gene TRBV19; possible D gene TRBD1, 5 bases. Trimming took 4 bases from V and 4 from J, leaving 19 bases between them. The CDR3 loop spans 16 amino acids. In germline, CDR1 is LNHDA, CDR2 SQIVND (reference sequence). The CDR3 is CASSKSSLQESYGYTF. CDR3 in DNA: TGTGCCAGTAGTAAGTCCTCGTTACAGGAATCCTATGGCTACACCTTC.

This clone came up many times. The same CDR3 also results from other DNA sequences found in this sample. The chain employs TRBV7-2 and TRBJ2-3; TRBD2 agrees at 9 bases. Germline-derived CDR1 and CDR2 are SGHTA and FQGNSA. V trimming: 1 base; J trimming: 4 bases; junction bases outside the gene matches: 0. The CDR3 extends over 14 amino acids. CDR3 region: CASSLGGGADTQYF. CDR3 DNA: TGTGCCAGCAGCTTAGGCGGGGGGGCAGATACGCAGTATTTT.

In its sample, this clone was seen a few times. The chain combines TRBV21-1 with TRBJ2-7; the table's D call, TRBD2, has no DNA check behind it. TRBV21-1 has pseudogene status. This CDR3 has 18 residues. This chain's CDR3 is CASSPYPREREVSYEQYV. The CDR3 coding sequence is TGTGCCAGCAGCCCCTACCCGAGAGAGCGGGAGGTTTCCTACGAGCAGTACGTC.

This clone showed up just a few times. The chain's CDR3 is CASRPGTASGNTIYF. CDR3 coding DNA: TGTGCCAGCAGACCCGGGACAGCCTCTGGAAACACCATATATTTT. The V call is TRBV6-1, the J call TRBJ1-3, with TRBD1 matching 7 bases. J was trimmed by 0 bases and V by 6 bases; bases with no gene match: 5. The length of the CDR3 is 15 residues. CDR1 is MNHNS, CDR2 SASEGT, per germline.

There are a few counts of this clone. The CDR3 here is CASSHGTGRSGANVLTF. The CDR3 bases are TGTGCCAGCAGCCATGGGACAGGGAGGTCTGGGGCCAACGTCCTGACTTTC. The chain joins TRBV11-3 to TRBJ2-6; TRBD1 agrees at 9 bases. The V and J ends lost 5 bases and 1 base, in that order; junction bases with no gene match: 6. Germline V gene data show CDR1 as SGHNT and CDR2 as YENEEA. This CDR3 is 17 amino acids long.

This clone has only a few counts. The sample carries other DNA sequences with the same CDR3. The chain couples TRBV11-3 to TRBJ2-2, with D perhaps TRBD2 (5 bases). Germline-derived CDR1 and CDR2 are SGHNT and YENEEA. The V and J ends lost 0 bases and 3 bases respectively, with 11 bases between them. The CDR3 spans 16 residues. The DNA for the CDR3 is TGTGCCAGCAGCTTAGATCAAGGCGGGTACACCGGGGAGCTGTTTTTT. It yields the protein CASSLDQGGYTGELFF. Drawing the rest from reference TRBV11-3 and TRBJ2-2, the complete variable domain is EAGVVQSPRYKIIEKKQPVAFWCNPISGHNTLYWYLQNLGQGPELLIRYENEEAVDDSQLPKDRFSAERLKGVDSTLKIQPAELGDSAVYLCASSLDQGGYTGELFFGEGSRLTVL.

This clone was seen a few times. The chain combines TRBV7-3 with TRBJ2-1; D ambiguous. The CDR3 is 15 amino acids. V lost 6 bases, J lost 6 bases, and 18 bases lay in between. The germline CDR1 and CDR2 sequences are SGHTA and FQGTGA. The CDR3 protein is CASSTLGRKGNEQFF. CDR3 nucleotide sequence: TGTGCCAGCAGTACTCTTGGGCGAAAGGGCAATGAGCAGTTCTTC.

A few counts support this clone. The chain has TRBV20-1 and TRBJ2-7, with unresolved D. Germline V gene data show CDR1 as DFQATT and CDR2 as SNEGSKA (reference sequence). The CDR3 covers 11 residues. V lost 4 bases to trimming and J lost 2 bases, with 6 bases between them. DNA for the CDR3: TGCAGTGCTACGGGCCCCTACGAGCAGTACGTC. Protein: CSATGPYEQYV.

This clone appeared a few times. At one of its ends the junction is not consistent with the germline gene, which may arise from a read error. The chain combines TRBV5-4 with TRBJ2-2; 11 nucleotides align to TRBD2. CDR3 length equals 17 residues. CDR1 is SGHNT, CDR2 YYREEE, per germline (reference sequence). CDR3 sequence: CASSLASGGPGAGELLF. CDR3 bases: TGTGCCAGCAGCTTGGCTAGCGGGGGGCCCGGGGCCGGGGAGCTGCTTTTT.

CDR3 nucleotides: TGTGCCAGCAGCTTAGGAAACAGGGGGGGGACAGATACGCAGTATTTT. This translates into CASSLGNRGGTDTQYF. V usage is TRBV7-8 and J usage is TRBJ2-3, with D possibly matching TRBD1 (8 bases). This CDR3 spans 16 amino acids. V lost 1 base and J 3 bases, leaving 14 bases between the germline ends. Germline CDR1 SGHVS, CDR2 FQNEAQ.

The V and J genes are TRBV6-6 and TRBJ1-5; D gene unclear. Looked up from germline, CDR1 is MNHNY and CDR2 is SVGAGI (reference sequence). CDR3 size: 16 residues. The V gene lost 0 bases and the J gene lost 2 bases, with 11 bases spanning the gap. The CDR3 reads CASSYSEGLGNQPQHF. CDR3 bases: TGTGCCAGCAGTTACTCGGAAGGGCTAGGCAATCAGCCCCAGCATTTT.

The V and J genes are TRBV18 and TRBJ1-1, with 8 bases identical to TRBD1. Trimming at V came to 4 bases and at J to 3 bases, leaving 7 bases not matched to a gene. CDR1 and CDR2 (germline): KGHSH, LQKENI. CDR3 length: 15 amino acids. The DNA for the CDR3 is TGTGCCAGCTCACAGCCCCCGGGACAGGACACTGAAGCTTTCTTT. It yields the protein CASSQPPGQDTEAFF.

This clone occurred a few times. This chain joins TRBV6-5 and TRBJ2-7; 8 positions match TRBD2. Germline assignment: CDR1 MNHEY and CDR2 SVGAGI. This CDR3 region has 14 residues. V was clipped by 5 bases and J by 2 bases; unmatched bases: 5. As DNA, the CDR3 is TGTGCCAGCAGTCCTAGCGGGCGAACCTACGAGCAGTACTTC. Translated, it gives CASSPSGRTYEQYF.

This CDR3 reads CASSQHRTGSNYGYTF. CDR3 DNA: TGCGCCAGCAGCCAACATAGGACAGGGTCCAACTATGGCTACACCTTC. This chain uses TRBV4-1 with TRBJ1-2; 8 positions match TRBD1. The J segment lost 2 bases and the V segment lost 2 bases, leaving 7 bases of the junction unmatched. This CDR3 has 16 amino acids. Germline values: CDR1 MGHRA, CDR2 YSYEKL.

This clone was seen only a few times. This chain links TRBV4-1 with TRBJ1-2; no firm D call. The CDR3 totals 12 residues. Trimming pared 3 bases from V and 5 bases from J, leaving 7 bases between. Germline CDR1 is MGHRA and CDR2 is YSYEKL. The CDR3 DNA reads TGCGCCAGCAGCCATCGGGAGTATGGCTACACCTTC. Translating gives CASSHREYGYTF.

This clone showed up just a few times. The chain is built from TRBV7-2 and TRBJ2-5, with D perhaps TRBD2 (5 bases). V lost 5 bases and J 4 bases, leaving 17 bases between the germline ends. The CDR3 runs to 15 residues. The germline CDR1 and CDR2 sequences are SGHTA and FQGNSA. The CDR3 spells CASSRRALIGETQYF. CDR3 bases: TGTGCCAGCAGCAGGCGGGCGCTGATAGGAGAGACCCAGTACTTC.

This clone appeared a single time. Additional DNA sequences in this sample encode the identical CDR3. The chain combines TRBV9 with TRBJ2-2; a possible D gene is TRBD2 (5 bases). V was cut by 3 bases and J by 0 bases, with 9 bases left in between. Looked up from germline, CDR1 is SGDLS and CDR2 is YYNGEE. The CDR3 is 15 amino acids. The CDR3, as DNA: TGTGCCAGCAGCGGAAGCGGATCGAACACCGGGGAGCTGTTTTTT. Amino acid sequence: CASSGSGSNTGELFF.

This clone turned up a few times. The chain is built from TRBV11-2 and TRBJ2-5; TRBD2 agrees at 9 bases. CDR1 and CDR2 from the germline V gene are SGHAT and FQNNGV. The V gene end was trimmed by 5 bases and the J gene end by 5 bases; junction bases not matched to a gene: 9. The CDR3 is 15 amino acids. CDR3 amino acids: CASSTHSGGVETQYF. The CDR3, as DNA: TGTGCCAGCAGCACCCATAGCGGGGGAGTGGAGACCCAGTACTTC.

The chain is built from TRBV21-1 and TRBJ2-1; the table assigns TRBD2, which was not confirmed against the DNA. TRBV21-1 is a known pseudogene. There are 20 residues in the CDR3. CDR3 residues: CASSHQTGTSGILVYNEQFF. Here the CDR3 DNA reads TGTGCCAGCAGCCACCAAACCGGGACTAGCGGGATTTTAGTCTACAATGAGCAGTTCTTC.

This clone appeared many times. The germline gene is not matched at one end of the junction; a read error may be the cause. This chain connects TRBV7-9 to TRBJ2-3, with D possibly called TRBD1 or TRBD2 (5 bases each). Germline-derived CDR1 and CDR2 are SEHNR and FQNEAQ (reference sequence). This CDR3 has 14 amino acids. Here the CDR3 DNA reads TGTGCCAGCAGCCCGGGCCGGGGCACGGATACGCAGTATTTT. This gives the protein CASSPGRGTDTQYF.

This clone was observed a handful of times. CDR3 protein: CASNEGGTNEKLFF. CDR3 coding DNA: TGTGCCAGCAATGAAGGGGGGACTAATGAAAAACTGTTTTTT. The chain links TRBV28 to TRBJ1-4; TRBD1 is a possible D gene (6 bases). Trimming took off 7 bases at V and 2 bases at J, with 11 bases between the two ends. The germline V gene has CDR1 MDHEN and CDR2 SYDVKM. This CDR3 is built from 14 residues.

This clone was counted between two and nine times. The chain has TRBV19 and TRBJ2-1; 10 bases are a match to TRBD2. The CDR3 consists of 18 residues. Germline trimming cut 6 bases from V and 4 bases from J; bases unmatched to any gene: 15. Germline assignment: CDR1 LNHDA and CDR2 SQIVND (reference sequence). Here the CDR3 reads CASRPQGASGSKYNEQFF. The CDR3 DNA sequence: TGTGCCAGTAGGCCCCAGGGGGCTAGCGGGAGTAAGTACAATGAGCAGTTCTTC.

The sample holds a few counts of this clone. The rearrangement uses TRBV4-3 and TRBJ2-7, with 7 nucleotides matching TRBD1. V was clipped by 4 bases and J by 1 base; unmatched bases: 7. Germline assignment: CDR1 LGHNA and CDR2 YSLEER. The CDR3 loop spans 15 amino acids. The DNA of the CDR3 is TGCGCCAGCAGCCTGGCCCCGGGACAGTCCTACGAGCAGTACTTC. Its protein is CASSLAPGQSYEQYF.

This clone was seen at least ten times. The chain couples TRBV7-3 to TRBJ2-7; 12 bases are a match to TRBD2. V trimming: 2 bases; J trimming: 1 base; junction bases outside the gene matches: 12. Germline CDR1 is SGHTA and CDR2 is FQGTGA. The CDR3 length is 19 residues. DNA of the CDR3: TGTGCCAGCAGCTTACCCCCCTCCGGACTAGCGGGGTCTTCCTACGAGCAGTACTTC. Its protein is CASSLPPSGLAGSSYEQYF.